This T cell receptor beta chain was recovered during a study of blood T cell repertoires in COVID-19. The germline gives CDR1 MNHEY, CDR2 SMNVEV (reference sequence). The CDR3 length is 11 residues. The germline V and J ends were trimmed by 8 bases and 6 bases, with 9 bases remaining between them. Measured with immunoSEQ multiplex PCR; TCRdb has only the in-frame clones, and not every one. Of hundreds of thousands of clones listed, 85% to 90% are singletons. Sequenced: peripheral blood. The sequence derives from a human donor in a cohort sampled during active COVID-19. The rearrangement uses TRBV27 and TRBJ2-3; D call uncertain. DNA of the CDR3: TGTGCCAGCCTCGGGTGGGATACGCAGTATTTT. Its protein is CASLGWDTQYF.